This TCR beta chain was sequenced for a study of T cell responses to AZD1222 COVID-19 vaccine. Overall study results and limits: Targets within unmutated variant regions were reportedly found for nearly half of spike-specific TCRs. The span of vaccine-associated CD4 TCRs extended across spike, with dominance at 160-218 and 743-854.

Sequencing used immunoSEQ multiplex PCR; TCRdb keeps in-frame clones, though not all of them. The sample shows about 110,000 clones, around nine tenths of them seen only once. Trimming took 6 bases from V and 0 from J, leaving 11 bases between them. This CDR3 comprises 14 residues. In germline, CDR1 is LNHDA, CDR2 SQIVND (reference sequence). About this clone itself: Its antigen is unknown.

The sequenced sample was peripheral blood, obtained 28 days after the second AZD1222 dose. The TCR comes from an adult who received the AZD1222 COVID-19 vaccine. The V and J genes are TRBV19 and TRBJ1-1; D is undetermined. CDR3 in amino acids: CASSLGFMNTEAFF. Written as DNA, the CDR3 is TGTGCCAGTAGCCTAGGGTTCATGAACACTGAAGCTTTCTTT.